This TCR beta chain was identified during a study of cytomegalovirus exposure and HLA in healthy donors. Findings and caveats of the study: In a later analysis, an Asian-associated ancestry cluster reportedly showed fewer N-insertions than the approximately 700-donor mean.

Use of 60 Vbeta and 13 Jbeta primers characterized the PCR. Sequencing used immunoSEQ multiplex PCR; TCRdb keeps in-frame clones, though not all of them. This sample carries some 160,000 clones, around four fifths of them seen once, and the ten largest clones take 3% to 3.5%. This clone has only a few counts. What it recognizes is unknown. Per germline, CDR1 KGHSH and CDR2 LQKENI. The CDR3 length is 16 residues. After removal of 3 bases from V and 4 bases from J, the junction contained 10 bases not matched to a gene. The sample consisted of PBMCs. The sequence was obtained from a male donor in good health and CMV-seronegative. The chain joins TRBV18 to TRBJ2-7; 9 nucleotides line up with TRBD1. CDR3 coding DNA: TGTGCCAGCTCACCGCGGGACAGGGTGAACATATACGAGCAGTACTTC. Translation gives CASSPRDRVNIYEQYF.